A selection of T cell receptor beta chains follows, all from one sample in a study of T cell responses to AZD1222 COVID-19 vaccine. Some clones are missing from TCRdb's copy, which holds only in-frame ones; the method was immunoSEQ multiplex PCR. The repertoire holds some 130,000 clones, with 93% as singletons. This sample comprised peripheral blood, obtained on day 0 of AZD1222 vaccination. These receptor sequences come from an adult in good health. The CDR3 runs from the conserved cysteine through the conserved F or W. D genes are given only for firm matches. Not all rows give a size; the values are once, few, many and, for expanded clones, a class.

TRBJ2-7 | - | - | TRBV10-2 | CASSESWGPYEQYF | TGCGCCAGCAGTGAGTCGTGGGGACCCTACGAGCAGTACTTC
TRBJ1-4 | TRBD1 | - | TRBV6-5 | CASSYGTGREKLFF | TGTGCCAGCAGTTACGGGACAGGGCGTGAAAAACTGTTTTTT
TRBJ2-7 | - | - | TRBV27 | CASRALGSYEQYF | TGTGCCAGCAGGGCCCTGGGCTCCTACGAGCAGTACTTC
TRBJ1-3 | - | - | TRBV4-2 | CASSQVSRRGPGHTIYF | TGTGCCAGCAGCCAAGTGTCGAGACGTGGACCCGGGCACACCATATATTTT
TRBJ1-6 | - | once | TRBV4-2 | CASSRQVSYNSPLHF | TGTGCCAGCAGCAGACAGGTATCCTATAATTCACCCCTCCACTTT
TRBJ1-3 | - | - | TRBV6-5 | CASSGIHSGNTIYF | TGTGCCAGCAGCGGGATCCACTCTGGAAACACCATATATTTT
TRBJ2-1 | TRBD2 | once | TRBV5-1 | CASSFLIAGGRNEQFF | TGCGCCAGCAGCTTTTTAATAGCGGGGGGGCGCAATGAGCAGTTCTTC
TRBJ2-7 | - | - | TRBV11-2 | CASSSVYEQYF | TGTGCCAGCAGCTCAGTCTACGAGCAGTACTTC
TRBJ1-1 | - | - | TRBV4-1 | CASSQALGGWTEAFF | TGCGCCAGCAGCCAAGCACTTGGGGGCTGGACTGAAGCTTTCTTT
TRBJ1-1 | - | - | TRBV9 | CASSVLSGETEAFF | TGTGCCAGCAGCGTTCTTTCAGGGGAAACTGAAGCTTTCTTT
TRBJ2-1 | - | - | TRBV9 | CASSVVQGTYNEQFF | TGTGCCAGCAGCGTAGTCCAGGGGACCTACAATGAGCAGTTCTTC
TRBJ1-1 | TRBD1 | - | TRBV27 | CASSLQGANTEAFF | TGTGCCAGCAGCCTACAGGGGGCGAACACTGAAGCTTTCTTT
TRBJ1-1 | - | - | TRBV7-9 | CASSETERETFF | TGTGCCAGCAGCGAGACAGAACGTGAGACTTTCTTT
TRBJ2-3 | - | - | TRBV3-1/TRBV3-2 | CASSPLRLSLFTDTQYF | TGTGCCAGCAGCCCTTTAAGGCTCAGTCTGTTCACAGATACGCAGTATTTT
TRBJ2-2 | - | - | TRBV13 | CASSLGPTGELFF | TGTGCCAGCAGCTTAGGCCCCACCGGGGAGCTGTTTTTT
TRBJ1-3 | TRBD1 | - | TRBV15 | CATSTYPRDRIPISGNTIYF | TGTGCCACCAGCACCTATCCCCGGGACAGGATTCCCATCTCTGGAAACACCATATATTTT
TRBJ1-2 | - | - | TRBV18 | CASSPGVQGPMEYTF | TGTGCCAGCTCACCAGGAGTACAGGGCCCTATGGAGTACACCTTC